One sample yielded the 30 T cell receptor beta chains listed below, sequenced in a study of siplizumab effects on memory and regulatory T cells. The assay was immunoSEQ multiplex PCR, and TCRdb's table has in-frame clones only and misses some. The sample has 110,000 or so clones, 80% to 95% seen once. What was sequenced was non-Treg CD4+ T cells sorted from blood. The origin of the receptors is a human donor in good health.

The chain has TRBV6-1 and TRBJ2-7; 8 positions agree with TRBD2. This CDR3 has 14 amino acids. Germline CDR1 is MNHNS and CDR2 is SASEGT. The V gene end was trimmed by 7 bases and the J gene end by 2 bases; junction bases not matched to a gene: 7. The CDR3 DNA is TGTGCCAGCATACCATCGGGACTAGCCTACGAGCAGTACTTC. Translation gives CASIPSGLAYEQYF.

V gene TRBV7-2 combines with J gene TRBJ1-4; TRBD1 might be the D (5 bases). Looked up from germline, CDR1 is SGHTA and CDR2 is FQGNSA. The CDR3 covers 16 residues. Trimming took off 5 bases at V and 7 bases at J, with 20 bases between the two ends. This CDR3 is CASSPGRTPGVEKLFF. The DNA for the CDR3 is TGTGCCAGCAGCCCAGGACGGACCCCGGGGGTTGAAAAACTGTTTTTT. Full variable domain (missing parts from reference TRBV7-2 and TRBJ1-4): GAGVSQSPSNKVTEKGKDVELRCDPISGHTALYWYRQSLGQGLEFLIYFQGNSAPDKSGLPSDRFSAERTGGSVSTLTIQRTQQEDSAVYLCASSPGRTPGVEKLFFGSGTQLSVL.

V is TRBV6-6 and J is TRBJ1-2; 11 nucleotides agree with TRBD1. Germline V gene sequence: CDR1 MNHNY, CDR2 SVGAGI (reference sequence). This CDR3 has 14 residues. Trimming took 8 bases from V and 8 from J; bases not matched to a gene: 10. The CDR3 region has the DNA TGTGCCAGCTTCTATGGACAGGGGGCAAGAGGCTACACCTTC. It specifies CASFYGQGARGYTF.

The J gene is TRBJ2-7, the V gene TRBV11-3; possibly TRBD1 for D (5 bases). Germline assignment: CDR1 SGHNT and CDR2 YENEEA. The CDR3 runs 12 residues. The ends were cut back, 1 base at V and 5 bases at J, with 6 bases in the middle. CDR3 amino acids: CASSLGRDEQYF. In nucleotides, the CDR3 is TGTGCCAGCAGCTTAGGCAGGGACGAGCAGTACTTC.

The chain couples TRBV7-7 to TRBJ2-5; D is unclear. There are 13 residues in the CDR3. Germline-derived CDR1 and CDR2 are SSHAT and FNYEAQ (reference sequence). V was clipped by 3 bases and J by 1 base, with 6 bases between them. CDR3 loop: CASSFGIQETQYF. Here the CDR3 DNA reads TGTGCCAGCAGCTTCGGCATCCAAGAGACCCAGTACTTC.

The chain joins TRBV6-1 to TRBJ1-3; D not resolved. Germline-derived CDR1 and CDR2 are MNHNS and SASEGT. The CDR3 runs 12 residues. The V end lost 7 bases, the J end lost 1 base, and 5 bases lay between the germline ends. For the CDR3, the DNA is TGTGCCAGCATGGGATCTGGAAACACCATATATTTT. Translation gives CASMGSGNTIYF.

J is TRBJ1-2 and V is TRBV19; D is perhaps TRBD1 (6 bases). Trimming pared 6 bases from V and 4 bases from J, leaving 18 bases between. Germline CDR1 LNHDA, CDR2 SQIVND (reference sequence). This CDR3 has 15 residues. DNA for the CDR3: TGTGCCAGTAGGGAATCAGGGGCGCGGGGCTATGGCTACACCTTC. Its protein is CASRESGARGYGYTF.

The V gene is TRBV30, the J gene TRBJ1-5; 7 positions agree with TRBD1. The CDR3 contains 13 residues. V trimming: 4 bases; J trimming: 5 bases; junction bases outside the gene matches: 5. Germline V gene lookup returns CDR1 GTSNPN and CDR2 SVGIG (reference sequence). The CDR3, as DNA: TGTGCCTGGACCAGGGACAGTTATCAGCCCCAGCATTTT. This sequence encodes CAWTRDSYQPQHF.

This chain uses TRBV10-3 with TRBJ1-3; D might be TRBD1 (5 bases). The CDR3 spans 14 residues. The germline V gene has CDR1 ENHRY and CDR2 SYGVKD. Deletions cut 0 bases from V and 6 bases from J, with 9 bases between. The DNA of the CDR3 is TGTGCCATCAGTGAGTCAGGGGAGGCAAACACCATATATTTT. Its protein is CAISESGEANTIYF.

CDR3 DNA sequence: TGTGCCAGCAGTAGTTATAACTACGAGCAGTACTTC. Its translation: CASSSYNYEQYF. The V gene is TRBV5-4, the J gene TRBJ2-7; no reliable D call. This CDR3 contains 12 residues. With 5 bases removed from V and 3 bases from J, the gap between germline ends came to 9 bases. The germline V gene has CDR1 SGHNT and CDR2 YYREEE (reference sequence).

This chain uses TRBV14 with TRBJ2-5; tentatively, D is TRBD1 (5 bases). From germline, CDR1 is SGHDN and CDR2 FVKESK. The CDR3 runs 16 residues. V was shortened by 1 base and J by 2 bases, with 14 bases between the two germline ends. As DNA, the CDR3 is TGTGCCAGCAGCCAAGTAGGGGCCTACTTACAAGAGACCCAGTACTTC. This sequence encodes CASSQVGAYLQETQYF.

The CDR3 DNA is TGTGCCAGCAGACGGGGAGAGGTCGCAGATACGCAGTATTTT. This codes for CASRRGEVADTQYF. The gene calls are TRBV6-5 and TRBJ2-3, with a possible D match to TRBD2 (5 bases). This CDR3 is 14 amino acids long. CDR1 and CDR2 (germline): MNHEY, SVGAGI. V lost 6 bases, J lost 4 bases, and 14 bases lay in between.

The V and J genes are TRBV30 and TRBJ2-7, with D unclear. CDR1 is GTSNPN, CDR2 SVGIG, per germline (reference sequence). The CDR3 runs 13 residues. V was trimmed by 3 bases and J by 2 bases, leaving 11 bases between them. The CDR3 bases are TGTGCCTGGAGGAAGGCGAACACCTACGAGCAGTACTTC. Translating gives CAWRKANTYEQYF.

The chain links TRBV10-2 to TRBJ2-7; 7 bases line up with TRBD2. The length of the CDR3 is 12 residues. Germline CDR1 and CDR2: WSHSY and SAAADI. J lost 5 bases, V lost 4 bases, and 2 bases had no gene match. In DNA, the CDR3 is TGCGCCAGCAGTGGGGGGGGGAACGAGCAGTACTTC. Translated: CASSGGGNEQYF.

This clone has a handful of counts. J is TRBJ1-1 and V is TRBV19; no clear D. V lost 0 bases and J lost 4, with 15 bases in between. Germline CDR1 LNHDA, CDR2 SQIVND (reference sequence). The length of the CDR3 is 16 residues. The CDR3 sequence: CASSIDPAPRGTEAFF. CDR3 DNA: TGTGCCAGTAGTATAGATCCGGCACCGCGGGGCACTGAAGCTTTCTTT. The entire variable domain, with the rest obtained from reference TRBV19 and TRBJ1-1, is as follows: DGGITQSPKYLFRKEGQNVTLSCEQNLNHDAMYWYRQDPGQGLRLIYYSQIVNDFQKGDIAEGYSVSREKKESFPLTVTSAQKNPTAFYLCASSIDPAPRGTEAFFGQGTRLTVV.

Only one count was recorded for this clone. The chain uses TRBV10-1 and TRBJ1-5, with 8 bases matching TRBD1. The trim removed 3 bases at V and 5 bases at J, leaving 6 bases unmatched. Germline loops: CDR1 WNHNN, CDR2 SYGVQD (reference sequence). This CDR3 comprises 15 residues. The CDR3 coding sequence is TGCGCCAGCAGTGATGAGGGACAGGACGATCAGCCCCAGCATTTT. Its protein product is CASSDEGQDDQPQHF.

The chain uses TRBV18 and TRBJ2-1; 7 nucleotides line up with TRBD1. V shed 5 bases and J 5 bases; nucleotides not matched to a gene: 9. The germline V gene encodes CDR1 KGHSH and CDR2 LQKENI. The CDR3 is made up of 15 amino acids. In DNA, the CDR3 is TGTGCCAGCTCAGCTCCGGGACAGAGCAACAATGAGCAGTTCTTC. Translated, it gives CASSAPGQSNNEQFF.

The chain couples TRBV10-2 to TRBJ2-5, with 7 bases identical to TRBD1. The CDR3 contains 15 residues. Germline CDR1 reads WSHSY; CDR2 reads SAAADI. V shed 2 bases, J shed 1 base, and the junction held 4 bases outside the gene matches. CDR3 nucleotides: TGCGCCAGCAGTGAGCAGGCAGGGGGCCAAGAGACCCAGTACTTC. Translating it yields CASSEQAGGQETQYF.

This chain uses TRBV10-3 with TRBJ2-5, with D perhaps being TRBD1 or TRBD2 (5 bases each). The J call may be in error: the DNA end matches TRBJ2-7 better. This CDR3 has 13 residues. Per the germline V gene, CDR1 is ENHRY and CDR2 is SYGVKD. CDR3 region: CAISAGPGYEQYF. DNA for the CDR3: TGTGCCATCAGTGCGGGGCCCGGATACGAGCAGTACTTC.

This clone occurred once. The chain uses TRBV5-1 and TRBJ2-7; no firm D call. This CDR3 contains 14 residues. Looked up from germline, CDR1 is SGHRS and CDR2 is YFSETQ. The ends were cut back, 0 bases at V and 7 bases at J, with 14 bases in the middle. CDR3 in amino acids: CASSLDGRRSEQYF. DNA of the CDR3: TGCGCCAGCAGCTTGGATGGCCGCAGGAGTGAGCAGTACTTC.

V and J are TRBV5-6 and TRBJ2-5; 9 bases are a match to TRBD1. Trimming at V came to 4 bases and at J to 5 bases, leaving 9 bases not matched to a gene. CDR1 and CDR2 from the germline V gene are SGHDT and YYEEEE. This CDR3 has 15 amino acids. In DNA form, the CDR3 reads TGTGCCAGCAGCCTCGGGACAGGGTTGGGGGAGACCCAGTACTTC. Its translation: CASSLGTGLGETQYF.

This chain uses TRBV7-9 with TRBJ2-3, with 11 nucleotides matching TRBD1. V gave up 5 bases and J gave up 3 bases; unmatched junction bases: 4. The germline CDR1 and CDR2 sequences are SEHNR and FQNEAQ (reference sequence). CDR3 size: 15 residues. The CDR3, as DNA: TGTGCCAGCAGCCCCGGGGACAGGGGGACAGATACGCAGTATTTT. This codes for CASSPGDRGTDTQYF. Full variable domain (rest looked up from reference TRBV7-9 and TRBJ2-3): DTGVSQNPRHKITKRGQNVTFRCDPISEHNRLYWYRQTLGQGPEFLTYFQNEAQLEKSRLLSDRFSAERPKGSFSTLEIQRTEQGDSAMYLCASSPGDRGTDTQYFGPGTRLTVL.

CDR3 amino acids: CASSEWRGPLNEQFF. The CDR3 region has the DNA TGTGCCAGCAGTGAATGGCGGGGGCCGCTCAATGAGCAGTTCTTC. This chain joins TRBV6-4 and TRBJ2-1; D is perhaps TRBD2 (7 bases). Germline V gives CDR1 MRHNA, CDR2 SNTAGT. V was cut by 3 bases and J by 6 bases, with 15 bases left in between. This CDR3 contains 15 residues.

The V call is TRBV18, the J call TRBJ1-2; D is unclear. The germline CDR1 and CDR2 sequences are KGHSH and LQKENI. V lost 0 bases and J lost 1, with 12 bases in between. This CDR3 comprises 16 residues. CDR3 coding DNA: TGTGCCAGCTCACCACCAGACGGAGGCTTTAACTATGGCTACACCTTC. Amino acids: CASSPPDGGFNYGYTF.

This sequence joins TRBV6-5 and TRBJ1-5; 9 bases map to TRBD1. The J segment lost 1 base and the V segment lost 6 bases, leaving 4 bases of the junction unmatched. The germline V gene has CDR1 MNHEY and CDR2 SVGAGI. The CDR3 runs to 15 residues. The CDR3 DNA is TGTGCCAGCAGCCCCACAGGGGGCAGCAATCAGCCCCAGCATTTT. As protein: CASSPTGGSNQPQHF.

The chain carries TRBV7-6 and TRBJ1-6, with a tentative D call TRBD1 (6 bases). V was pared by 5 bases and J by 4 bases, with 9 bases between. The CDR3 runs 14 residues. Germline loops: CDR1 SGHVS, CDR2 FNYEAQ. CDR3 sequence reads: CASSPQGYNSPLHF. The CDR3 DNA sequence: TGTGCCAGCAGCCCACAGGGATATAATTCACCCCTCCACTTT.

This sequence joins TRBV5-5 and TRBJ1-5, with D maybe TRBD1 (6 bases). V gave up 2 bases and J gave up 0 bases, with 12 bases separating them. The CDR3 totals 16 residues. The germline gives CDR1 SGHKS, CDR2 YYEKEE (reference sequence). CDR3 DNA sequence: TGTGCCAGCAGCTTCGGCAGGGGCGATAGCAATCAGCCCCAGCATTTT. Protein product: CASSFGRGDSNQPQHF.

The rearrangement joins TRBV7-6 to TRBJ2-3, with D possibly being TRBD1 (6 bases). V lost 5 bases, J lost 0 bases, and 9 bases lay in between. Germline V gene sequence: CDR1 SGHVS, CDR2 FNYEAQ. The CDR3 runs to 14 residues. CDR3 nucleotides: TGTGCCAGCAGCGTGGGGGCAAGCACAGATACGCAGTATTTT. This gives the protein CASSVGASTDTQYF.

About this clone: Other DNA sequences from this sample encode an identical CDR3 as well. The chain recombines TRBV12-5 with TRBJ2-5, with 7 bases that match TRBD1. Germline-derived CDR1 and CDR2 are LGHNT and FRNRAP. This CDR3 has 15 amino acids. Trimming took 1 base from V and 1 from J; bases not matched to a gene: 3. The CDR3 is CASGLGQGVQETQYF. CDR3 coding DNA: TGTGCTAGTGGTTTGGGCCAGGGGGTCCAAGAGACCCAGTACTTC.

The chain is built from TRBV12-5 and TRBJ1-5; 7 bases are a match to TRBD1. CDR1 LGHNT and CDR2 FRNRAP come from the germline V gene. The CDR3 extends over 16 amino acids. V was pared by 5 bases and J by 3 bases, with 10 bases of the junction left unmatched. CDR3 region: CASGTTGIGSNQPQHF. The CDR3, as DNA: TGTGCTAGTGGTACGACAGGGATTGGTTCCAATCAGCCCCAGCATTTT.